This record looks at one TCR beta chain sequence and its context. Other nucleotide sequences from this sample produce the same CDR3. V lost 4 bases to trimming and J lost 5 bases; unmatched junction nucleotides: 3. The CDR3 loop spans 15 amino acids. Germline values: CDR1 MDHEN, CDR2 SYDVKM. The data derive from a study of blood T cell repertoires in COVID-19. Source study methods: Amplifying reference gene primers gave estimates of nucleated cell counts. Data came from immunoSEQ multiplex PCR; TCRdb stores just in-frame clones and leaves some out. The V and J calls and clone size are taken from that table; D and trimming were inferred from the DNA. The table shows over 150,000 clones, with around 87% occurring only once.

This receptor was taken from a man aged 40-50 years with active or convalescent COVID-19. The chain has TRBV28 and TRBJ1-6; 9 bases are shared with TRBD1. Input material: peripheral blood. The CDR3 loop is CASSSGQGNNSPLHF. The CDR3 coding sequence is TGTGCCAGCAGTTCGGGACAGGGAAATAATTCACCCCTCCACTTT.